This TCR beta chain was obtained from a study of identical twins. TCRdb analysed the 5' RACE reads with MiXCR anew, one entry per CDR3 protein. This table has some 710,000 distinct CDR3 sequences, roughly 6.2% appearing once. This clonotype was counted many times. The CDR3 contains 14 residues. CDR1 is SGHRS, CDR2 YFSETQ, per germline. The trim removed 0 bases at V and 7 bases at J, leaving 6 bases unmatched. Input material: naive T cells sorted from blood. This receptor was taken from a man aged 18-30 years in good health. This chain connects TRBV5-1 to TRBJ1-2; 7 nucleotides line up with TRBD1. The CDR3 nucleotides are TGCGCCAGCAGCTTGGGCAACAGGGGCGGTGGCTACACCTTC. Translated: CASSLGNRGGGYTF.